This T cell receptor (beta chain) was recorded in a study of cytomegalovirus exposure and HLA in healthy donors. Study observations and caveats: Being productive about 87% or about 30% of the time was typical of most TCR beta V segments in an earlier analysis. Presence/absence analyses treated sequencing depth as roughly uniform across donors. As a later analysis showed, a missense DCLRE1C variant was linked to trimming of TCR beta V- and J-genes.

The PCR contained 60 Vbeta and 13 Jbeta primers. Generated by immunoSEQ multiplex PCR, the TCRdb table keeps only in-frame clones and is missing some. This table holds 180,000 or so clones. In regard to this clone: Its specificity is unknown.

The sample taken for sequencing was PBMCs. The clonotype originates from a woman between 18 and 29 years old in good health and CMV-seropositive.

This CDR3 reads CASSLDGTGGYEQYF. Written as DNA, the CDR3 is TGCGCCAGCAGCTTGGACGGGACAGGGGGCTACGAGCAGTACTTC. The chain uses TRBV5-1 and TRBJ2-7; 11 bases map to TRBD1. Trimming cost V 0 bases and J 3 bases; bases outside gene matches: 2. Per germline, CDR1 SGHRS and CDR2 YFSETQ. CDR3 length: 15 amino acids.